Listed below are T cell receptor beta chains from one sample, sequenced in a study of beta chain features in type 1 diabetes. Sequencing was performed with immunoSEQ multiplex PCR; in TCRdb, only in-frame clones are kept and a portion is missing. The repertoire holds roughly 150,000 clones, with approximately 8% as singletons. What was sequenced was central memory CD4+ T cells from blood. These receptor sequences come from a woman aged 35 to 49 with type 1 diabetes. CDR3s include the opening cysteine and the closing phenylalanine or tryptophan. D genes are given only for firm matches. Not every row has a clone size; where given, it reads once, few, many or a size class.

cdr3_length	v_call	clone_size	d_call	j_call	cdr3_aa	cdr3_nt
16	TRBV2	few	TRBD1	TRBJ1-5	CASSRGGSQAGQPQHF	TGTGCCAGCAGTCGAGGGGGCAGCCAGGCAGGCCAGCCCCAGCATTTT
16	TRBV7-3	.	TRBD1	TRBJ2-1	CASSFLKGGQGNEQFF	TGTGCCAGCAGCTTTTTAAAGGGGGGACAGGGAAATGAGCAGTTCTTC
19	TRBV15	many	TRBD1	TRBJ2-3	CATSRDFGPGGSSTDTQYF	TGTGCCACCAGCAGAGATTTTGGTCCAGGGGGAAGTAGCACAGATACGCAGTATTTT
15	TRBV7-2	few	.	TRBJ2-2	CASSLAGLLTGELFF	TGTGCCAGCAGCTTAGCGGGGCTCCTCACCGGGGAGCTGTTTTTT
13	TRBV7-2	.	TRBD1	TRBJ2-5	CASSFDRAETQYF	TGTGCCAGCAGCTTTGACAGGGCCGAGACCCAGTACTTC
15	TRBV15	many	.	TRBJ2-1	CATSRWTPSASEQFF	TGTGCCACCAGCAGATGGACTCCCTCAGCCAGTGAGCAGTTCTTC
15	TRBV7-8	.	.	TRBJ2-5	CASSLAAQGRETQYF	TGTGCCAGCAGCTTAGCCGCACAGGGGAGGGAGACCCAGTACTTC
14	TRBV4-3	many	TRBD1	TRBJ1-4	CASSQGQGREKLFF	TGCGCCAGCAGCCAAGGACAGGGACGTGAAAAACTGTTTTTT
11	TRBV29-1	few	.	TRBJ2-7	CSVTTVHEQYF	TGCAGCGTTACGACAGTCCACGAGCAGTACTTC
16	TRBV7-3	.	TRBD2	TRBJ2-1	CASSLAGGPSRNEQFF	TGTGCCAGCAGCTTAGCGGGAGGGCCTTCGCGAAATGAGCAGTTCTTC
14	TRBV28	.	.	TRBJ1-5	CASTSFGGNQPQHF	TGTGCCAGCACCTCCTTTGGGGGGAATCAGCCCCAGCATTTT
15	TRBV28	few	TRBD1	TRBJ2-2	CASSTGQQNTGELFF	TGTGCCAGCAGTACGGGACAGCAGAACACCGGGGAGCTGTTTTTT
15	TRBV7-9	few	TRBD1	TRBJ1-1	CASSPSQGFVTEAFF	TGTGCCAGCAGCCCCTCACAGGGGTTCGTCACTGAAGCTTTCTTT
11	TRBV20-1	few	.	TRBJ1-2	CSAAGGYGYTF	TGCAGTGCCGCCGGGGGGTATGGCTACACCTTC
13	TRBV9	.	.	TRBJ1-2	CASSVETGSGYTF	TGTGCCAGCAGCGTAGAAACAGGCTCTGGCTACACCTTC
12	TRBV19	many	.	TRBJ2-7	CATSDSLYEQYF	TGTGCCACTTCGGACAGCCTCTACGAGCAGTACTTC
15	TRBV5-1	.	.	TRBJ2-3	CASSPDSSSTDTQYF	TGCGCCAGCAGCCCAGACAGTTCTAGCACAGATACGCAGTATTTT
12	TRBV18	few	.	TRBJ1-1	CASSPSYTEAFF	TGTGCCAGCTCACCGAGTTACACTGAAGCTTTCTTT
16	TRBV28	few	TRBD1	TRBJ2-7	CASSDFSGTGKHEQYF	TGTGCCAGCAGTGACTTTTCCGGGACAGGGAAGCACGAGCAGTACTTC
15	TRBV27	many	TRBD1	TRBJ2-1	CASRPRDRPTNEQFF	TGTGCCAGCAGACCCCGGGACAGGCCCACGAATGAGCAGTTCTTC
14	TRBV5-1	few	TRBD1	TRBJ1-1	CASSFRTGGTEAFF	TGCGCCAGCAGCTTTAGGACAGGGGGCACTGAAGCTTTCTTT
14	TRBV2	.	TRBD1	TRBJ1-1	CASIRDRDNTEAFF	TGTGCCAGCATCCGGGACAGGGATAACACTGAAGCTTTCTTT
14	TRBV30	few	TRBD1	TRBJ2-1	CAWTGGRHYNEQFF	TGTGCCTGGACAGGGGGCCGGCACTACAATGAGCAGTTCTTC
13	TRBV7-9	.	.	TRBJ1-2	CASSQDQGYGYTF	TGTGCCAGCAGCCAAGATCAGGGATATGGCTACACCTTC
17	TRBV7-9	.	.	TRBJ1-1	CASSLRGGGKMNTEAFF	TGTGCCAGCAGCTTAAGGGGGGGCGGTAAAATGAACACTGAAGCTTTCTTT
12	TRBV2	.	.	TRBJ1-2	CASSGGGYGYTF	TGTGCCAGCAGTGGGGGGGGCTATGGCTACACCTTC
13	TRBV5-1	.	.	TRBJ2-1	CASSDRQGGEQFF	TGCGCCAGCAGCGACAGGCAGGGTGGAGAGCAGTTCTTC
14	TRBV9	few	.	TRBJ2-7	CASSVASGGYEQYF	TGTGCCAGCAGCGTAGCCTCAGGGGGGTACGAGCAGTACTTC
15	TRBV18	.	.	TRBJ1-2	CASSPDLFRGYGYTF	TGTGCCAGCTCACCGGACTTATTCCGTGGCTATGGCTACACCTTC
15	TRBV6-5	.	TRBD1	TRBJ1-4	CASRTTQGAGEKLFF	TGTGCCAGCAGAACAACCCAGGGGGCCGGGGAAAAACTGTTTTTT
16	TRBV11-2	few	.	TRBJ1-1	CASSFPGSVGSTEAFF	TGTGCCAGCAGCTTTCCCGGAAGCGTCGGGAGCACTGAAGCTTTCTTT
15	TRBV4-1	many	.	TRBJ1-5	CASSPRSLSNQPQHF	TGCGCCAGCAGCCCCAGGTCCCTCAGCAATCAGCCCCAGCATTTT
14	TRBV4-3	.	.	TRBJ1-5	CASSQEAGIQPQHF	TGCGCCAGCAGCCAAGAGGCGGGGATTCAGCCCCAGCATTTT
15	TRBV7-2	.	.	TRBJ2-2	CASQTGVPNTGELFF	TGTGCCTCCCAGACCGGGGTTCCGAACACCGGGGAGCTGTTTTTT
13	TRBV2	few	.	TRBJ1-5	CATTQGIGQPQHF	TGTGCCACTACACAGGGAATCGGTCAGCCCCAGCATTTT
16	TRBV4-3	many	.	TRBJ2-1	CASSQDHQGWNNEQFF	TGCGCCAGCAGCCAAGATCACCAGGGATGGAACAATGAGCAGTTCTTC
14	TRBV19	.	.	TRBJ1-5	CASSPGNNNQPQHF	TGTGCCAGTAGTCCAGGTAATAACAATCAGCCCCAGCATTTT
13	TRBV7-2	.	.	TRBJ2-5	CASSTGSGETQYF	TGTGCCAGCAGCACAGGTAGTGGAGAGACCCAGTACTTC
14	TRBV9	few	TRBD2	TRBJ2-1	CASSGTSPNNEQFF	TGTGCCAGCAGCGGGACTAGTCCGAACAATGAGCAGTTCTTC
11	TRBV15	.	.	TRBJ2-1	CATGADNEQFF	TGTGCCACCGGAGCGGACAATGAGCAGTTCTTC
18	TRBV9	few	TRBD2	TRBJ2-3	CASSARLAGGRVTDTQYF	TGTGCCAGCAGCGCGCGACTAGCGGGAGGGCGCGTCACAGATACGCAGTATTTT
13	TRBV6-1	.	.	TRBJ2-5	CASSVQPQETQYF	TGTGCCAGCAGTGTACAGCCACAAGAGACCCAGTACTTC
16	TRBV5-1	few	TRBD1	TRBJ2-2	CASSLGGTGLTGELFF	TGCGCCAGCAGCCTTGGGGGGACAGGCCTCACCGGGGAGCTGTTTTTT
15	TRBV7-2	few	.	TRBJ2-3	CASSLVRGSTDTQYF	TGTGCCAGCAGCTTAGTTAGGGGGAGCACAGATACGCAGTATTTT
14	TRBV9	.	.	TRBJ1-1	CASSAEGGGTEAFF	TGTGCCAGCAGCGCGGAGGGGGGGGGCACTGAAGCTTTCTTT
13	TRBV27	.	TRBD1	TRBJ1-5	CASSLTGDQPQHF	TGTGCCAGCAGCCTAACAGGGGATCAGCCCCAGCATTTT
13	TRBV5-1	few	.	TRBJ1-2	CASSLSLIYGYTF	TGCGCCAGCAGCTTGTCCCTAATCTATGGCTACACCTTC
17	TRBV28	.	TRBD2	TRBJ2-3	CASITIGASGSTDTQYF	TGTGCCAGCATTACGATCGGGGCTAGCGGGAGCACAGATACGCAGTATTTT
14	TRBV7-2	.	TRBD1	TRBJ1-1	CASSFGTGRGEAFF	TGTGCCAGCAGCTTCGGGACAGGGAGGGGAGAGGCTTTCTTT
13	TRBV29-1	.	TRBD1	TRBJ1-3	CSVSQGIGNTIYF	TGCAGCGTTTCACAGGGGATTGGAAACACCATATATTTT
14	TRBV7-9	.	.	TRBJ1-3	CASSLQASGNTIYF	TGTGCCAGCAGCTTACAAGCCTCTGGAAACACCATATATTTT
14	TRBV2	few	.	TRBJ2-2	CASRSQGYTGELFF	TGTGCCAGCAGGTCCCAGGGTTACACCGGGGAGCTGTTTTTT
14	TRBV5-1	few	.	TRBJ2-7	CASTPNGETGEQYF	TGCGCCAGCACCCCGAACGGCGAAACAGGCGAGCAGTACTTC
11	TRBV28	.	TRBD1	TRBJ2-5	CGWGTEETQYF	TGTGGCTGGGGGACAGAAGAGACCCAGTACTTC
13	TRBV5-1	few	.	TRBJ2-5	CASSLVSQETQYF	TGCGCCAGCAGCTTGGTGTCACAAGAGACCCAGTACTTC
18	TRBV5-4	.	.	TRBJ1-6	CASSLPDTRVGYNSPLHF	TGTGCCAGCAGCCTCCCGGACACGAGAGTGGGATACAATTCACCCCTCCACTTT
12	TRBV7-2	.	.	TRBJ1-1	CASSLRDIEAFF	TGTGCCAGCAGCCTCCGGGACATAGAAGCTTTCTTT
14	TRBV7-3	few	TRBD1	TRBJ1-2	CASSPDRGLKGYTF	TGTGCCAGCAGCCCCGACAGGGGGCTAAAGGGCTACACCTTC
12	TRBV6-1	.	.	TRBJ2-7	CASSESGYEQYF	TGTGCCAGCAGTGAAAGCGGGTACGAGCAGTACTTC
15	TRBV7-9	many	TRBD2	TRBJ2-1	CASSRGLVGANEQFF	TGTGCCAGCAGCCGGGGACTAGTGGGGGCCAATGAGCAGTTCTTC